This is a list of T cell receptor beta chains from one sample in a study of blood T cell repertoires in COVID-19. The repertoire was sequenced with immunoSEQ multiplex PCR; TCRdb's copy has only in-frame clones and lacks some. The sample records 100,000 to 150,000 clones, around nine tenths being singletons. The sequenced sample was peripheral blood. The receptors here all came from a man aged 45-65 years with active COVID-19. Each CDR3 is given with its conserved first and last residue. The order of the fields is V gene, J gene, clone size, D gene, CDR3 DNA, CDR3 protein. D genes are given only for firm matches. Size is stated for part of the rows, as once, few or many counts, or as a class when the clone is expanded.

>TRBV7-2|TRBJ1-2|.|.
TGTGCCAGCAGCTTAGCGATCACCGCGGGGGCCTATGGCTACACCTTC
CASSLAITAGAYGYTF
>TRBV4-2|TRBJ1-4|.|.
TGTGCCAGCAGCCAAGATCCTGGACTGGGTAATGAAAAACTGTTTTTT
CASSQDPGLGNEKLFF
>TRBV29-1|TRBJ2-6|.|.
TGCAGCGTTCCCCTCTCTGGGGCCAACGTCCTGACTTTC
CSVPLSGANVLTF
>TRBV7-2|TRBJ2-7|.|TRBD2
TGTGCCAGCAGCTTGTCAACTAGCGGGGGGATCTACGAGCAGTACTTC
CASSLSTSGGIYEQYF
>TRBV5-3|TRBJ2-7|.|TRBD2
TGTGCCAGAAGCTTGGGGCTAGCGGGGGCCTACGAGCAGTACTTC
CARSLGLAGAYEQYF
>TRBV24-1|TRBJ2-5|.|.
TGTGCCACCAGTGCTTCGGGAGTCACAGAGACCCAGTACTTC
CATSASGVTETQYF
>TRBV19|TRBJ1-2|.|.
TGTGCCACACACGCTGGACATACCTCCACCTTC
CATHAGHTSTF
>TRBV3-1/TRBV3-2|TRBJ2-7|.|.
TGTGCCAGCAGCCTTCGACAGGCCCACGAGCAGTACTTC
CASSLRQAHEQYF
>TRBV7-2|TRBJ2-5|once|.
TGTGCCAGCAGCTTAGAGTCGGGGATAGGAGAGACCCAGTACTTC
CASSLESGIGETQYF
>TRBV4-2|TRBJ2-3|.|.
TGTGCCAGCAGCCAAGATCGGCTTATCGGGGATACGCAGTATTTT
CASSQDRLIGDTQYF
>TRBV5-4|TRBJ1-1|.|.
TGTGCCAGCAGCTTGCGTAGGAGTCACATGAACACTGAAGCTTTCTTT
CASSLRRSHMNTEAFF
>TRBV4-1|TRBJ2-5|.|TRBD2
TGCGCCAGCAGCCACGGGACTAGCGGGAGAAAGACCCAGTACTTC
CASSHGTSGRKTQYF
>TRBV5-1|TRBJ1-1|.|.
TGCGCCAGCAGCTTGGATGGACAGAACACTGAAGCTTTCTTT
CASSLDGQNTEAFF
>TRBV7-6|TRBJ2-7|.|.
TGTGCCAGCAGCTTATCAAACGGCCAGGCCTACGAGCAGTACTTC
CASSLSNGQAYEQYF
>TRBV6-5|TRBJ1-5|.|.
TGTGCCAGCAGCCCACAGGGTTTAGACAATCAGCCCCAGCATTTT
CASSPQGLDNQPQHF
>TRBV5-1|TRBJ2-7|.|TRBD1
TGCGCCAGCAGCTTGACAGGGGGCGAGCAGTACTTC
CASSLTGGEQYF
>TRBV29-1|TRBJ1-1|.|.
TGCAGCGCTGTTAAAGGGACATCGGGTTGGCAAGAAGCTTTCTTT
CSAVKGTSGWQEAFF
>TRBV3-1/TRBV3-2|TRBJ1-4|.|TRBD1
TGTGCCAGCAGCCAAGGTGGAGGGGGCCGTGAAAAACTGTTTTTT
CASSQGGGGREKLFF
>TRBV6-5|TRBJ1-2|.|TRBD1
TGTGCCAGCAGAGGATCCGGGACAGGGGTATTTGGCTACACCTTC
CASRGSGTGVFGYTF
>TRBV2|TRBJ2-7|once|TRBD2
TGTGCCACCCAGGGACTAGTGGGATACGAGCAGTACTTC
CATQGLVGYEQYF
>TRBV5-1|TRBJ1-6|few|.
TGCGCCAGCAGCTTGTACAGGGATGGAAAATCACCCCTCCACTTT
CASSLYRDGKSPLHF
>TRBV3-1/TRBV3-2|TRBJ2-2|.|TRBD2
TGTGCCAGCAGCCAAATGCCCGGCCAGTTTGCTGGACTAGCGGACAACACCGGGGAGCTGTTTTTT
CASSQMPGQFAGLADNTGELFF
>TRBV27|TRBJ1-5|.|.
TGTGCCAGCAGTTTAAGGGGAGGGCAGCCCCAGCATTTT
CASSLRGGQPQHF
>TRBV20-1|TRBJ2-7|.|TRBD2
TGCAGTGCTAGTAGACTAGCGGGGGCCGGGGGCTACGAGCAGTACTTC
CSASRLAGAGGYEQYF
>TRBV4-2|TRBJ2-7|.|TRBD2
TGTGCCAGCAGCCAATCCACTAGCGGGGCCTACGAGCAGTACTTC
CASSQSTSGAYEQYF
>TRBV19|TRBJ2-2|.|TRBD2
TGTGCCAGTAGTATACGGGAGGCTGGCACCGGGGAGCTGTTTTTT
CASSIREAGTGELFF
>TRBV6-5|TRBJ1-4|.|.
TGTGCCAGCAGACTATCAGGGGTGGGGGAAAAACTGTTTTTT
CASRLSGVGEKLFF
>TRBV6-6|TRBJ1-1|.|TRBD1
TGTGCCAGCAGTCGGGGACAGGGGGCGACTGAAGCTTTCTTT
CASSRGQGATEAFF
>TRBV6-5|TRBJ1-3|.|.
TGTGCCAGCAGTTACTCCCGGGGGGGCTCTGGAAACACCATATATTTT
CASSYSRGGSGNTIYF
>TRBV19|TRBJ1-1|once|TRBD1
TGTGCCAGTAGGGGACAGGGGGAGAACGCTGAAGCTTTCTTT
CASRGQGENAEAFF
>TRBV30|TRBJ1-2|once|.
TGTGCAGGGAGGGCGTCAGGGGAAAACTTCTATGGCTACACCTTC
CAGRASGENFYGYTF
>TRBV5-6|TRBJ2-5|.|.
TGTGCCAGCAGCTTGGACGTGGGGCCCTGGTACCAAGAGACCCAGTACTTC
CASSLDVGPWYQETQYF
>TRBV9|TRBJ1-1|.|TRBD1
TGTGCCAGCAGCGTAGGCCTATGGACAGGGGGAACTGAAGCTTTCTTT
CASSVGLWTGGTEAFF
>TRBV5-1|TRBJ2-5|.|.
TGCGCCAGCAGCGTAGCCGGGACTGGGGATGGGACCCAGTACTTC
CASSVAGTGDGTQYF
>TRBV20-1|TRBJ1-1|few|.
TGCAGTGCTAGGTATCGGGGTGAAGCTTTCTTT
CSARYRGEAFF
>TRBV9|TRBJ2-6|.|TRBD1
TGTGCCAGCAGCGTACGGACAGGCCAATCTGGGGCCAACGTCCTGACTTTC
CASSVRTGQSGANVLTF
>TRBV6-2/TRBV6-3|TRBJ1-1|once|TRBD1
TGTGCCAGCAGTAAAGACAGGGTCATTTGGGGCACTGAAGCTTTCTTT
CASSKDRVIWGTEAFF
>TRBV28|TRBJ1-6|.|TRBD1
TGTGCCAGCAGGGGACAGGGGGCGGCACATTCACCCCTCCACTTT
CASRGQGAAHSPLHF
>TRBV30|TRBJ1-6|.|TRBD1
TGTGCCTGGAGTGTACGGACAGGCGGGTCACCCCTCCACTTT
CAWSVRTGGSPLHF
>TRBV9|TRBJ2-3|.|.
TGTGCCAGCAGCGTAGGGGCGGGTTCTAGCACAGATACGCAGTATTTT
CASSVGAGSSTDTQYF
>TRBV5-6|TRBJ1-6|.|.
TGTGCCAGCAGCTTGGACAACGGCAGGAATTCACCCCTCCACTTT
CASSLDNGRNSPLHF
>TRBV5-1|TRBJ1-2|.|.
TGCGCCAGCAGCTTGGAGGGGGACTATGGCTACACCTTC
CASSLEGDYGYTF
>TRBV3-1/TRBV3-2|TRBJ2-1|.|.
TGTGCCAGCAGCCAACAAACATACAATGAGCAGTTCTTC
CASSQQTYNEQFF
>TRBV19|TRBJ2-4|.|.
TGTGCCAGTAGTAAGCCCGAGACCAAAAACATTCAGTACTTC
CASSKPETKNIQYF
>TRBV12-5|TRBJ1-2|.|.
TGTGCTAGTGGTTTGGAGCCGGGGGGGATCAGTAACTATGGCTACACCTTC
CASGLEPGGISNYGYTF
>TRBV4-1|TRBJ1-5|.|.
TGCGCCAGCAGCCAAGATCGGGGTCAGCCCCAGCATTTT
CASSQDRGQPQHF
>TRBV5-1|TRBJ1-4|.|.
TGCGCCAGCAGCTTGGCGCCAGGCCCAACTAATGAAAAACTGTTTTTT
CASSLAPGPTNEKLFF
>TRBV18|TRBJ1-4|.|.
TGTGCCAGCTCCCAGACTGGACAGCCTAATGAAAAACTGTTTTTT
CASSQTGQPNEKLFF
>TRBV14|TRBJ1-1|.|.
TGTGCCAGCAGCCCACCGGGGATGAACACTGAAGCTTTCTTT
CASSPPGMNTEAFF
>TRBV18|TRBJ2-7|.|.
TGTGCCAGCTCACCAGTCAGGGGTCAAACCTACGAGCAGTACTTC
CASSPVRGQTYEQYF
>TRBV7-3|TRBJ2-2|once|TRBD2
TGTGCCAGCAGCTTAGGGGGAGGGTACACCGGGGAGCTGTTTTTT
CASSLGGGYTGELFF
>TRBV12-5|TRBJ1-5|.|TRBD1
TGTGCTAGTGGTTTGGCGCCCCAAGGGGGCTTGCAGCCCCAGCATTTT
CASGLAPQGGLQPQHF
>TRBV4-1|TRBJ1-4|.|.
TGCGCCAGCAGATCCTCATACGGTCCTGAAAAACTGTTTTTT
CASRSSYGPEKLFF